The 28 T cell receptor beta chains below come from one sample, sequenced in a study of CD8 T cells in Susac syndrome. Random hexamers primed reverse transcription of about 0.45 to 1 ug RNA. TCRdb redid the calling of the immunoSEQ multiplex PCR reads with MiXCR, one entry per CDR3 protein. Among about 190,000 distinct CDR3 sequences listed, almost 96% were seen once. The specimen was CD4+ T cells from PBMCs. These receptors all come from a human donor with Susac syndrome.

V usage is TRBV6-1 and J usage is TRBJ1-5; D perhaps matches TRBD1 (6 bases). Between the trimmed V and J ends, which lost 6 bases and 0 bases, there was a span of 15 bases. Germline loops: CDR1 MNHNS, CDR2 SASEGT. The CDR3 has 16 amino acids. CDR3 loop: CASSLTGTNSNQPQHF. CDR3 nucleotides: TGTGCCAGCAGCCTAACCGGGACAAATAGCAATCAGCCCCAGCATTTT.

V is TRBV5-1 and J is TRBJ2-7; possibly TRBD2 for D (6 bases). CDR3 size: 14 residues. V lost 5 bases to trimming and J lost 2 bases, with 14 bases between them. CDR1 is SGHRS and CDR2 is YFSETQ in the germline V gene. The CDR3 is CASRIRDSAYEQYF. CDR3 sequence (DNA): TGCGCCAGCAGGATCCGGGACTCGGCCTACGAGCAGTACTTC. Full variable domain (missing parts from reference TRBV5-1 and TRBJ2-7): KAGVTQTPRYLIKTRGQQVTLSCSPISGHRSVSWYQQTPGQGLQFLFEYFSETQRNKGNFPGRFSGRQFSNSRSEMNVSTLELGDSALYLCASRIRDSAYEQYFGPGTRLTVT.

V is TRBV28 and J is TRBJ1-5; D ambiguous. Germline values: CDR1 MDHEN, CDR2 SYDVKM. The V end lost 6 bases, the J end lost 4 bases, and 13 bases lay between the germline ends. This CDR3 is built from 14 residues. Written as DNA, the CDR3 is TGTGCCAGCAGGCCCCCCGTGGGGAATCAGCCCCAGCATTTT. Residues: CASRPPVGNQPQHF.

This clonotype was seen a single time. This rearrangement joins TRBV6-5 to TRBJ2-1; no clear D gene. CDR3 size: 11 residues. The ends were cut back, 7 bases at V and 7 bases at J, with 8 bases in the middle. Per germline, CDR1 MNHEY and CDR2 SVGAGI. In DNA, the CDR3 is TGTGCCAGCACTATGGGGAATGAGCAGTTCTTC. This codes for CASTMGNEQFF.

The chain is built from TRBV6-5 and TRBJ2-5; 10 nucleotides match TRBD2. The CDR3 consists of 17 residues. The germline CDR1 and CDR2 sequences are MNHEY and SVGAGI. J lost 5 bases, V lost 0 bases, and 9 bases had no gene match. The CDR3 DNA reads as TGTGCCAGCAGTTACTCGATCGGGACTAGCGCGGCCGAGACCCAGTACTTC. This codes for CASSYSIGTSAAETQYF.

This sequence joins TRBV29-1 and TRBJ2-7; 7 nucleotides agree with TRBD2. The CDR3 extends over 14 amino acids. CDR1 SQVTM and CDR2 ANQGSEA come from the germline V gene. J lost 4 bases, V lost 3 bases, and 9 bases had no gene match. CDR3 sequence (DNA): TGCAGCGTTGAGTGGGCTAGCGGCTCATACGAGCAGTACTTC. Amino acid sequence: CSVEWASGSYEQYF.

The chain uses TRBV7-3 and TRBJ2-1; TRBD2 matches 8 bases. The V and J ends lost 7 bases and 4 bases, in that order; junction bases with no gene match: 12. This CDR3 spans 16 amino acids. Germline loops: CDR1 SGHTA, CDR2 FQGTGA. The CDR3 nucleotides are TGTGCCAGCACCGATCAAGGGACTAGAGCTTACAATGAGCAGTTCTTC. It is translated as CASTDQGTRAYNEQFF.

This rearrangement joins TRBV30 to TRBJ1-2, with 7 bases identical to TRBD1. The CDR3 totals 12 residues. V shed 4 bases, J shed 6 bases, and the junction held 5 bases outside the gene matches. Germline loops: CDR1 GTSNPN, CDR2 SVGIG (reference sequence). The CDR3 DNA sequence: TGTGCCTGGACGGCAGGGGGAGATGGCTACACCTTC. The encoded protein is CAWTAGGDGYTF.

As to this clonotype: The junction departs from germline at one end; a sequencing error may be responsible. The gene calls are TRBV29-1 and TRBJ2-7, with 12 bases that match TRBD2. The CDR3 sequence is 16 residues long. Germline V gene lookup returns CDR1 SQVTM and CDR2 ANQGSEA. This CDR3 is CSATGLAGRPPYQQYF. CDR3 sequence (DNA): TGCAGCGCGACCGGACTAGCGGGGCGACCACCCTACCAGCAGTACTTC.

The chain couples TRBV30 to TRBJ2-3; D ambiguous. Germline CDR1 and CDR2: GTSNPN and SVGIG (reference sequence). V was shortened by 4 bases and J by 5 bases, with 7 bases between the two germline ends. This CDR3 spans 11 amino acids. The CDR3 here is CAWNDGDTQYF. The DNA for the CDR3 is TGTGCCTGGAATGACGGAGATACGCAGTATTTT.

The gene calls are TRBV20-1 and TRBJ2-1; 15 positions agree with TRBD2. The germline V gene encodes CDR1 DFQATT and CDR2 SNEGSKA (reference sequence). V shed 2 bases and J 6 bases; nucleotides not matched to a gene: 5. This CDR3 spans 16 amino acids. The CDR3 region has the DNA TGCAGTGCTAGACCCCCGGGACTAGCGGGGGGCAATGAGCAGTTCTTC. This translates into CSARPPGLAGGNEQFF.

The chain links TRBV27 to TRBJ2-1, with D perhaps matching TRBD2 (5 bases). The CDR3 loop spans 16 amino acids. Trimming stripped 5 bases from V and 0 bases from J, with 14 bases between. Germline assignment: CDR1 MNHEY and CDR2 SMNVEV (reference sequence). The CDR3 nucleotides read TGTGCCAGCAGTCCGCAGAGAGGGTTCTCCTACAATGAGCAGTTCTTC. Translation: CASSPQRGFSYNEQFF.

This clonotype turned up a few times. The rearrangement joins TRBV29-1 to TRBJ2-7; D remains unclear. Germline V gene data show CDR1 as SQVTM and CDR2 as ANQGSEA. V shed 7 bases and J shed 0 bases, with 10 bases lying between them. This CDR3 spans 12 amino acids. CDR3 sequence: CSATGGSYEQYF. The CDR3 DNA reads TGCAGCGCTACCGGCGGCTCCTACGAGCAGTACTTC.

The genes are TRBV7-2 and TRBJ1-4; maybe TRBD1 (6 bases). The CDR3 extends over 14 amino acids. Germline V lookup: CDR1 SGHTA, CDR2 FQGNSA. V shed 3 bases and J shed 4 bases, with 9 bases lying between them. CDR3 amino acids: CASSLAQGNEKLFF. The CDR3 coding sequence is TGTGCCAGCAGCTTGGCACAGGGTAATGAAAAACTGTTTTTT.

The V gene is TRBV5-1, the J gene TRBJ2-7; TRBD1 aligns across 7 bases. Germline assignment: CDR1 SGHRS and CDR2 YFSETQ. There are 13 residues in the CDR3. J lost 5 bases, V lost 5 bases, and 7 bases had no gene match. For the CDR3, the DNA is TGCGCCAGCAGACCAGGACAGGTCAACGAGCAGTACTTC. This codes for CASRPGQVNEQYF.

The chain couples TRBV29-1 to TRBJ2-2; D perhaps matches TRBD1 (6 bases). Germline V gene lookup returns CDR1 SQVTM and CDR2 ANQGSEA. This CDR3 is built from 13 residues. The CDR3: CRAGTPNTGELFF. CDR3 coding DNA: TGCAGGGCCGGGACACCGAACACCGGGGAGCTGTTTTTT.

The chain employs TRBV27 and TRBJ1-2; D is unresolved. Trimming pared 5 bases from V and 2 bases from J, leaving 9 bases between. Looked up from germline, CDR1 is MNHEY and CDR2 is SMNVEV (reference sequence). This CDR3 contains 13 residues. The CDR3 sequence is CASSGSNNYGYTF. DNA for the CDR3: TGTGCCAGCAGTGGAAGCAACAACTATGGCTACACCTTC.

The sample holds one count of this clonotype. The rearrangement uses TRBV28 and TRBJ1-2; possibly TRBD1 for D (5 bases). V was cut by 9 bases and J by 5 bases, with 16 bases left in between. This CDR3 is 13 amino acids long. Germline CDR1 and CDR2: MDHEN and SYDVKM. In DNA form, the CDR3 reads TGTGCCAGTTCCGGCCAGGGATGGTATGGCTACACCTTC. Protein: CASSGQGWYGYTF.

J is TRBJ2-5 and V is TRBV7-2; 7 bases align to TRBD2. The CDR3 is 14 amino acids. Germline V gives CDR1 SGHTA, CDR2 FQGNSA. Unmatched junction bases numbered 7, after V lost 4 bases and J lost 5 bases. The CDR3 sequence: CASSSMGGLETQYF. In DNA form, the CDR3 reads TGTGCCAGCAGCTCCATGGGGGGGTTGGAGACCCAGTACTTC. The full variable domain, completed using reference TRBV7-2 and TRBJ2-5, is GAGVSQSPSNKVTEKGKDVELRCDPISGHTALYWYRQSLGQGLEFLIYFQGNSAPDKSGLPSDRFSAERTGGSVSTLTIQRTQQEDSAVYLCASSSMGGLETQYFGPGTRLLVL.

The chain is built from TRBV9 and TRBJ1-6; D gene uncertain. Germline CDR1 is SGDLS and CDR2 is YYNGEE. V lost 4 bases, J lost 3 bases, and 11 bases lay in between. The CDR3 totals 15 residues. The CDR3 bases are TGTGCCAGCAGCCCCATGCCAAGCTATAATTCACCCCTCCACTTT. This sequence encodes CASSPMPSYNSPLHF.

J is TRBJ1-3 and V is TRBV5-1; no firm D call. This CDR3 has 15 amino acids. Germline lookup yields CDR1 SGHRS and CDR2 YFSETQ. V lost 1 base and J 2 bases, leaving 10 bases between the germline ends. CDR3 DNA: TGCGCCAGCAGCTTGCAACGAGGAACTGGAAACACCATATATTTT. It codes for CASSLQRGTGNTIYF.

A remark on this clonotype: At one boundary the junction diverges from the germline segment, which might be a read error. This chain links TRBV7-7 with TRBJ2-1, with D perhaps being TRBD1 or TRBD2 (5 bases each). CDR3 length: 14 residues. Germline assignment: CDR1 SSHAT and CDR2 FNYEAQ (reference sequence). CDR3 loop: CASSLEGYRDEQFF. Written as DNA, the CDR3 is TGTGCTAGCAGCTTAGAGGGGTATCGGGATGAGCAGTTCTTC.

The chain links TRBV7-3 to TRBJ2-5; 7 nucleotides align to TRBD1. Unmatched junction bases numbered 11, after V lost 5 bases and J lost 2 bases. The CDR3 runs to 16 residues. CDR1 and CDR2 (germline): SGHTA, FQGTGA. The CDR3 DNA sequence: TGTGCCAGCAGCCCACGCGTGGGACAGCCACAAGAGACCCAGTACTTC. This encodes CASSPRVGQPQETQYF.

The rearrangement uses TRBV30 and TRBJ2-7; the D gene is possibly TRBD1 (6 bases). Germline assignment: CDR1 GTSNPN and CDR2 SVGIG (reference sequence). The V gene lost 1 base and the J gene lost 5 bases, with 12 bases spanning the gap. The CDR3 is 13 amino acids. The CDR3 nucleotides are TGTGCCTGGAGTGGGACAGCGTGGGACGAGCAGTACTTC. It encodes CAWSGTAWDEQYF. Together with reference TRBV30 and TRBJ2-7, the CDR3 gives the full variable domain: SQTIHQWPATLVQPVGSPLSLECTVEGTSNPNLYWYRQAAGRGLQLLFYSVGIGQISSEVPQNLSASRPQDRQFILSSKKLLLSDSGFYLCAWSGTAWDEQYFGPGTRLTVT.

This clonotype was seen only once. The chain uses TRBV5-1 and TRBJ2-3, with D possibly TRBD2 on 5 matching bases. Germline-derived CDR1 and CDR2 are SGHRS and YFSETQ. The CDR3 contains 16 residues. Trimming removed 4 bases from V and 1 base from J, with 16 bases in between. The CDR3 protein is CASSQRGILGTDTQYF. CDR3 DNA: TGCGCCAGCAGCCAGCGAGGCATACTAGGCACAGATACGCAGTATTTT.

The table lists this clonotype with a few counts. The chain combines TRBV19 with TRBJ1-6, with TRBD1 identical over 9 bases. Germline V lookup: CDR1 LNHDA, CDR2 SQIVND (reference sequence). The CDR3 is made up of 15 amino acids. V lost 3 bases, J lost 7 bases, and 4 bases stayed unmatched. The CDR3 loop is CASSMGQGDNSPLHF. CDR3 nucleotide sequence: TGTGCCAGTAGTATGGGACAGGGCGACAATTCACCCCTCCACTTT.

The chain links TRBV6-6 to TRBJ1-5, with 11 nucleotides matching TRBD1. The CDR3 consists of 15 residues. Germline V gene sequence: CDR1 MNHNY, CDR2 SVGAGI (reference sequence). Germline trimming cut 5 bases from V and 5 bases from J; bases unmatched to any gene: 5. The CDR3, as DNA: TGTGCCAGCAGTACGCCGGGACAGGGGGATCAGCCCCAGCATTTT. It codes for CASSTPGQGDQPQHF.

V is TRBV6-2 or TRBV6-3 and J is TRBJ2-1; the match to TRBD2 covers 10 bases. J lost 8 bases, V lost 6 bases, and 10 bases had no gene match. Germline lookup yields CDR1 MNHEY and CDR2 SVGEGT. CDR3 length: 15 amino acids. The CDR3: CASRSGTSDLDEQFF. The CDR3 DNA is TGTGCCAGCAGATCTGGGACTAGCGATCTCGATGAGCAGTTCTTC.